Listed here are 29 T cell receptor beta chains from one sample, sequenced in a study of T cells in women clearing cervical HPV infection. Clones were sequenced by immunoSEQ multiplex PCR, and TCRdb holds only the in-frame ones, with some missing. This sample's clone table lists roughly 30,000 clones. The sample consisted of blood buffy coat. All receptors derive from a woman aged 18 to 69 with a cervical HPV16 infection that either progressed to CIN3+ or cleared (not recorded which).

Concerning this clone itself: The read is 3 residues too short to cover the CDR3 end, so that end is filled in from the germline J gene. This chain connects TRBV5-1 to TRBJ1-2; D might be TRBD1 (5 bases). The CDR3 is made up of 18 amino acids. Germline V gene lookup returns CDR1 SGHRS and CDR2 YFSETQ. This chain's CDR3 is CASSLEGSVSELPNWYTF. Partial CDR3 DNA: TGCGCCAGCAGCTTGGAGGGGTCAGTTTCTGAGTTACCCAATTGG.

Of note for this clone: The sequenced fragment ends 3 residues before the CDR3 boundary, so the rest is inferred from the germline J gene. The V gene is TRBV6-2 or TRBV6-3, the J gene TRBJ2-7; maybe TRBD2 (6 bases). This CDR3 is 15 amino acids long. V lost 5 bases and J lost 3, with 17 bases in between. The V gene's germline CDR1 is MNHEY and CDR2 SVGEGT. The part of the CDR3 DNA that was read is TGTGCCAGCAGTGACCCCGGTGGGGGGAACTACGAG. Translated, it gives CASSDPGGGNYE. The whole CDR3 is CASSDPGGGNYEQYF.

A word on this clone: The read stops 3 residues short of the end of the CDR3; the missing end is completed from the germline J gene. This chain joins TRBV5-1 and TRBJ1-1; tentatively, D is TRBD1 (6 bases). V lost 0 bases, J lost 3 bases, and 12 bases lay in between. Germline V gives CDR1 SGHRS, CDR2 YFSETQ. This CDR3 has 15 amino acids. The CDR3 loop is CASSLEAGVYTEAFF. CDR3 bases read: TGCGCCAGCAGCTTGGAGGCAGGGGTCTACACTGAA. Variable domain in full (rest from reference TRBV5-1 and TRBJ1-1): KAGVTQTPRYLIKTRGQQVTLSCSPISGHRSVSWYQQTPGQGLQFLFEYFSETQRNKGNFPGRFSGRQFSNSRSEMNVSTLELGDSALYLCASSLEAGVYTEAFFGQGTRLTVV.

As regards this clone: Sequencing ends 3 residues short of the CDR3 end; the germline J gene provides the rest. The chain links TRBV5-1 to TRBJ1-1; D is perhaps TRBD1 (6 bases). The V and J ends lost 0 bases and 4 bases respectively, with 13 bases between them. The CDR3 contains 15 residues. Germline V gives CDR1 SGHRS, CDR2 YFSETQ. CDR3 bases read: TGCGCCAGCAGCTTGGGGGCTTTGGGGGCCACTGAA. This sequence encodes CASSLGALGATE. The whole CDR3 is CASSLGALGATEAFF.

On this clone itself: The read terminates 3 residues ahead of where the CDR3 ends, so the germline J gene completes it. This sequence joins TRBV20-1 and TRBJ2-5; 9 positions agree with TRBD2. V gave up 2 bases and J gave up 4 bases; unmatched junction bases: 11. The V gene's germline CDR1 is DFQATT and CDR2 SNEGSKA (reference sequence). The CDR3 contains 16 residues. The DNA read from the CDR3 is TGCAGTGCTAGACGGGCTAGCGGGACCCGAGGAGAGACC. This sequence encodes CSARRASGTRGET. The complete CDR3 protein is CSARRASGTRGETQYF.

On this clone: The read terminates 3 residues ahead of where the CDR3 ends, so the germline J gene completes it. The chain joins TRBV12-3 or TRBV12-4 to TRBJ2-7; 8 nucleotides match TRBD1. V lost 4 bases and J lost 0; bases outside the gene matches: 5. The CDR3 sequence is 15 residues long. The sequenced CDR3 bases are TGTGCCAGCAGTTCCAGGGGGCGAAGCTCCTACGAG. Translating it yields CASSSRGRSSYE. The full CDR3 protein is CASSSRGRSSYEQYF.

On this clone: The DNA ends 3 residues before the CDR3 does, and the rest of the CDR3 is filled in from the germline J gene. The V gene is TRBV5-1, the J gene TRBJ2-7; 8 nucleotides agree with TRBD1. The CDR3 loop spans 15 amino acids. The V gene end was trimmed by 0 bases and the J gene end by 6 bases; junction bases not matched to a gene: 8. CDR1 is SGHRS, CDR2 YFSETQ, per germline. This CDR3 reads CASSLGTLQGGEQYF. CDR3 DNA (partial): TGCGCCAGCAGCTTGGGAACTCTACAGGGGGGCGAG.

Comments on this clone: The read ends 3 residues shy of where the CDR3 ends; the end is completed using the germline J gene. This chain uses TRBV6-1 with TRBJ1-3; D is possibly TRBD1 (5 bases). Trimming stripped 1 base from V and 4 bases from J, with 11 bases between. Germline CDR1 and CDR2: MNHNS and SASEGT. The CDR3 length is 15 residues. CDR3 amino acids: CASSEGGAAGNTIYF. The CDR3 DNA, read in part, is TGTGCCAGCAGTGAAGGAGGGGCGGCGGGAAACACC.

In regard to this clone: Read coverage stops 3 residues before the CDR3 terminus; the germline J gene supplies the remainder. The V call is TRBV7-2, the J call TRBJ2-5; 9 positions match TRBD1. V lost 3 bases, J lost 4 bases, and 6 bases stayed unmatched. In germline, CDR1 is SGHTA, CDR2 FQGNSA. CDR3 length: 15 residues. CDR3 bases read: TGTGCCAGCAGCTTCGTGACAGGGGGTTTAGAGACC. Residues: CASSFVTGGLET. The CDR3, in full, reads CASSFVTGGLETQYF.

Incomplete CDR3 DNA: TGTGCCAGCAGCTTAACACGGGACAGAAACACTGAA. Its protein product is CASSLTRDRNTE. In full, the CDR3 is CASSLTRDRNTEAFF. This chain uses TRBV7-3 with TRBJ1-1; 7 nucleotides agree with TRBD1. Read sequence stops 3 residues before the CDR3 end, and the germline J gene provides the missing end. This CDR3 contains 15 residues. Trimming removed 0 bases from V and 2 bases from J; junction bases left unmatched: 3. Germline values: CDR1 SGHTA, CDR2 FQGTGA.

Turning to this clone: One end of the junction is discordant with germline, which a read error may explain. The read terminates 3 residues ahead of where the CDR3 ends, so the germline J gene completes it. The chain has TRBV5-6 and TRBJ1-4; perhaps TRBD1 as D (5 bases). CDR3 length: 15 amino acids. Per germline, CDR1 SGHDT and CDR2 YYEEEE. The CDR3 bases that were read are TGTGCCAGCGGCTTGGGGTATAACCAGGGTGAAAAA. Its translation: CASGLGYNQGEK. The full-length CDR3 reads as CASGLGYNQGEKLFF.

The CDR3 reads CASSLASAYEQYF. The DNA read from the CDR3 is TGTGCCAGCAGCTTGGCTAGCGCCTACGAG. V usage is TRBV11-2 and J usage is TRBJ2-7; TRBD2 might be the D (6 bases). The CDR3 extends 3 residues past the end of the read, so its final part is completed from the germline J gene. The germline V gene encodes CDR1 SGHAT and CDR2 FQNNGV. Trimming left V 3 bases short and J 2 bases short, with 8 bases between. The CDR3 consists of 13 residues. The full variable domain, rest sourced from reference TRBV11-2 and TRBJ2-7, is EAGVAQSPRYKIIEKRQSVAFWCNPISGHATLYWYQQILGQGPKLLIQFQNNGVVDDSQLPKDRFSAERLKGVDSTLKIQPAKLEDSAVYLCASSLASAYEQYFGPGTRLTVT.

In the case of this clone: The read terminates 3 residues before the CDR3 end, so the remaining end is supplied by the germline J gene. This chain joins TRBV7-9 and TRBJ1-1; no firm D call. CDR1 SEHNR and CDR2 FQNEAQ come from the germline V gene (reference sequence). The CDR3 length is 11 residues. The CDR3 protein is CASSLFPFAFF. The sequenced part of the CDR3 DNA is TGTGCCAGCAGCTTATTCCCGTTT.

On this clone: The read ends 3 residues before the CDR3 terminus; that terminus is restored from the germline J gene. V and J are TRBV5-1 and TRBJ2-1, with TRBD1 identical over 7 bases. J was trimmed by 6 bases and V by 4 bases; bases with no gene match: 7. The CDR3 covers 14 residues. The germline V gene encodes CDR1 SGHRS and CDR2 YFSETQ. CDR3 DNA (partial): TGCGCCAGCAGCAACAACAGGGGCGGCAATGAG. Translated: CASSNNRGGNE. The whole CDR3 is CASSNNRGGNEQFF.

A note on this clone: The sequenced fragment ends 3 residues before the CDR3 boundary, so the rest is inferred from the germline J gene. The chain carries TRBV5-6 and TRBJ2-3, with 10 positions matching TRBD1. The CDR3 loop spans 15 amino acids. Germline assignment: CDR1 SGHDT and CDR2 YYEEEE. This CDR3 is CASSDRGRRQETQYF. CDR3 DNA, as far as it was read: TGTGCCAGCAGCGACAGGGGGCGGAGGCAAGAGACG.

The CDR3 spells CASSLANQPQHF. The covered CDR3 bases are TGTGCCAGCAGCTTGGCCAATCAGCCC. The chain combines TRBV2 with TRBJ1-5, with D hard to call. The missing CDR3 end, 3 residues past where the read stops, is filled in from the germline J gene. V dropped 6 bases and J dropped 3 bases, with 6 bases sitting between them. CDR3 length equals 12 residues. Germline V gene sequence: CDR1 SNHLY, CDR2 FYNNEI. The variable domain in full, completed from reference TRBV2 and TRBJ1-5, reads EPEVTQTPSHQVTQMGQEVILRCVPISNHLYFYWYRQILGQKVEFLVSFYNNEISEKSEIFDDQFSVERPDGSNFTLKIRSTKLEDSAMYFCASSLANQPQHFGDGTRLSIL.

A word on this clone: The read gets to within 3 residues of the CDR3 end, and the germline J gene fills in the rest. This chain uses TRBV20-1 with TRBJ1-5; D is ambiguous. CDR3 length equals 12 residues. CDR1 is DFQATT, CDR2 SNEGSKA, per germline (reference sequence). Trimming pared 6 bases from V and 5 bases from J, leaving 11 bases between. CDR3 region: CSAESTDQPQHF. Partial CDR3 DNA: TGCAGTGCCGAGAGTACGGATCAGCCC.

Of note for this clone: One end of the junction varies from germline; a read error may be responsible. The observed sequence ends 3 residues before the CDR3 terminus, with the missing tail filled in from the germline J gene. The chain uses TRBV2 and TRBJ1-4; no clear D. Germline V gene lookup returns CDR1 SNHLY and CDR2 FYNNEI. The CDR3 has 15 residues. The CDR3: CASLVRPGTSEKLFF. CDR3 DNA (partial): TGTGCCAGTCTAGTCCGACCTGGAACTAGTGAAAAA.

In the case of this clone: The read finishes 3 residues shy of the CDR3 end, and the germline J gene is used to complete it. This chain connects TRBV5-6 to TRBJ1-1, with unresolved D. V was shortened by 3 bases and J by 1 base, with 4 bases between the two germline ends. This CDR3 spans 12 amino acids. Germline V gene lookup returns CDR1 SGHDT and CDR2 YYEEEE. CDR3 loop: CASSSTNTEAFF. Incomplete CDR3 DNA: TGTGCCAGCAGCTCTACGAACACTGAA. Supplemented by reference TRBV5-6 and TRBJ1-1, the full variable domain reads DAGVTQSPTHLIKTRGQQVTLRCSPKSGHDTVSWYQQALGQGPQFIFQYYEEEERQRGNFPDRFSGHQFPNYSSELNVNALLLGDSALYLCASSSTNTEAFFGQGTRLTVV.

Notes on this clone: The read gets to within 3 residues of the CDR3 end, and the germline J gene fills in the rest. This chain uses TRBV20-1 with TRBJ1-1; D is unresolved. The germline V gene has CDR1 DFQATT and CDR2 SNEGSKA (reference sequence). V lost 3 bases and J 3 bases, leaving 14 bases between the germline ends. The CDR3 has 14 residues. CDR3 protein: CSASAAVVDTEAFF. Partial CDR3 DNA: TGCAGTGCTAGCGCGGCCGTGGTGGACACTGAA.

Concerning this clone itself: At one end, the junction sequence differs from germline, possibly due to a read error. Sequencing ends 3 residues short of the CDR3 end; the germline J gene provides the rest. In the same sample, other DNA sequences code for this CDR3. The chain links TRBV18 to TRBJ2-5, with D possibly matching TRBD1 (6 bases). The CDR3 consists of 14 residues. Germline CDR1 and CDR2: KGHSH and LQKENI. Here the CDR3 reads CASSPLGGRETQYF. The covered CDR3 bases are TGTGCCAGTTCACCATTAGGGGGAAGAGAGACC.

As regards this clone: The read gets to within 3 residues of the CDR3 end, and the germline J gene fills in the rest. This sequence joins TRBV7-9 and TRBJ1-4, with TRBD1 identical over 10 bases. Germline CDR1 reads SEHNR; CDR2 reads FQNEAQ (reference sequence). The CDR3 runs to 15 residues. Unmatched junction bases numbered 8, after V lost 5 bases and J lost 8 bases. Here the CDR3 reads CASSRTTGGREKLFF. Incomplete CDR3 DNA: TGTGCCAGCAGCAGGACGACAGGGGGCCGAGAAAAA. The full variable domain, with the rest looked up from reference TRBV7-9 and TRBJ1-4, is DTGVSQNPRHKITKRGQNVTFRCDPISEHNRLYWYRQTLGQGPEFLTYFQNEAQLEKSRLLSDRFSAERPKGSFSTLEIQRTEQGDSAMYLCASSRTTGGREKLFFGSGTQLSVL.

Worth noting for this clone: The read stops 3 residues short of the end of the CDR3; the missing end is completed from the germline J gene. The gene calls are TRBV23-1 and TRBJ2-3, with D perhaps matching TRBD2 (6 bases). TRBV23-1 is given ORF status, its function remaining uncertain. This CDR3 is built from 15 residues. The part of the CDR3 DNA that was read is TGCGCCAGCAGCATGACGTGGCGGGAAGATGTAACG. As protein: CASSMTWREDVT. The entire CDR3 reads CASSMTWREDVTQYF.

A word on this clone: Read coverage stops 3 residues before the CDR3 terminus; the germline J gene supplies the remainder. This sequence joins TRBV7-2 and TRBJ1-4; D gene unclear. CDR1 is SGHTA and CDR2 is FQGNSA in the germline V gene. This CDR3 has 13 amino acids. Partial CDR3 DNA: TGTGCCAGCAGCTTCCAGAATAATTCACCA. Protein product: CASSFQNNSP. The CDR3 in full is CASSFQNNSPLFF.

As for this clone: Germline and junction disagree at one end, which may indicate a read error. The CDR3 end is not reached by the read, which stops 3 residues before it; the germline J gene fills it in. This chain uses TRBV7-6 with TRBJ2-7; the D gene is possibly TRBD2 (5 bases). This CDR3 is built from 14 residues. CDR1 and CDR2 from the germline V gene are SGHVS and FNYEAQ. The CDR3 sequence is CARSLAKGAYEQYF. The sequenced CDR3 bases are TGTGCCCGCAGCTTAGCGAAGGGTGCCTACGAG.

A remark on this clone: The junction departs from germline at one end; a sequencing error may be responsible. Other DNA sequences in the same sample also yield this CDR3. CDR3 in amino acids: CASSITGGTGNTIYF. The covered CDR3 bases are TGTGCCAGTAGTATTACAGGGGGCACTGGAAACACA. The rearrangement links TRBV19 to TRBJ1-3; 9 nucleotides agree with TRBD1. The CDR3 goes on 3 residues after the read ends, and that part is filled in from the germline J gene. Germline V CDR1 and CDR2: LNHDA, SQIVND (reference sequence). This CDR3 is 15 amino acids long.

In regard to this clone: The read ends 3 residues before the CDR3 terminus; that terminus is restored from the germline J gene. The rearrangement uses TRBV20-1 and TRBJ2-3, with 7 bases identical to TRBD1. Germline V gene lookup returns CDR1 DFQATT and CDR2 SNEGSKA (reference sequence). This CDR3 is built from 15 residues. The CDR3 bases that were read are TGCAGTGCCAAGTCGACCGGGACAGTTCAAGAGACG. It encodes CSAKSTGTVQET. The whole CDR3 protein reads CSAKSTGTVQETQYF.

In regard to this clone: The CDR3 extends 3 residues past the end of the read, so its final part is completed from the germline J gene. This chain uses TRBV7-6 with TRBJ2-5; maybe TRBD2 (5 bases). CDR3 length equals 13 residues. The germline V gene encodes CDR1 SGHVS and CDR2 FNYEAQ. The V end was cut by 4 bases, the J end by 5 bases, with 11 bases between. Partial CDR3 DNA: TGTGCCAGCAGCTATTCCCGAGGGGAGACC. The encoded protein is CASSYSRGET. The CDR3 in its entirety is CASSYSRGETQYF.

Notes on this clone: The read halts 3 residues ahead of the CDR3 end, with the missing end drawn from the germline J gene. The chain carries TRBV2 and TRBJ2-5; 7 bases agree with TRBD2. The CDR3 extends over 12 amino acids. Trimming took 8 bases from V and 3 from J; bases not matched to a gene: 3. Germline loops: CDR1 SNHLY, CDR2 FYNNEI. The CDR3 DNA, read in part, is TGTGCCAGCCGAGGACTAGAAGAGACC. Protein sequence: CASRGLEET. The entire CDR3 protein is CASRGLEETQYF.